The rows below give T cell receptor beta chains drawn from one sample of a study of regulatory T cells in long-lasting Graves disease. TCRdb analysed the multiplex PCR reads with MiXCR anew, one entry per CDR3 protein. The table shows 620,000 or so distinct CDR3 sequences, with approximately 15% occurring only once. These data also formed part of another study, on T cells in Graves' hyperthyroidism and ophthalmopathy.

Sequencing was performed on peripheral blood mononuclear cells (PBMCs), taken at new diagnosis, from a patient treated with antithyroid drugs. These TCRs come from a woman aged 25 to 39 with Graves disease. Both conserved end residues are part of each CDR3. The order of the fields is clone size, V gene, J gene, D gene, CDR3 DNA, CDR3 protein. The D gene is left open where the match is weak. Clone size is not always given. Where it is, it says once, few, many or a class for expanded clones.

few	TRBV9	TRBJ2-1	TRBD1	TGTGCCAGCAGCGTAGAGACAGGGTTGAATGAGCAGTTCTTC	CASSVETGLNEQFF
few	TRBV7-9	TRBJ1-3	-	TGTGCCAGCAGCATTGGGACGGGTGGAAACACCATATATTTT	CASSIGTGGNTIYF
few	TRBV11-1	TRBJ2-2	TRBD1	TGTGCCAGCAGCTTAGTGACAGGGGCCACCGGGGAGCTGTTTTTT	CASSLVTGATGELFF
-	TRBV20-1	TRBJ2-3	TRBD2	TGCAGTGCCACCCGACTAGCGGAGGGCACAGATACGCAGTATTTT	CSATRLAEGTDTQYF
-	TRBV6-4	TRBJ2-2	TRBD1	TGTGCCAGCAGTGACTCCGCGACAGGGGGCACCGGGGAGCTGTTTTTT	CASSDSATGGTGELFF
-	TRBV5-1	TRBJ2-1	TRBD2	TGCGCCAGCAGCCTTACCGGGACTAGCGGGAGTTCCTACAATGAGCAGTTCTTC	CASSLTGTSGSSYNEQFF
-	TRBV28	TRBJ2-7	-	TGTGCCAGCACCCCGGTGGGGGGGCGGCTCGAGCAGTACTTC	CASTPVGGRLEQYF
few	TRBV20-1	TRBJ2-3	TRBD2	TGCAGTGCTAGAGATCTCATGCGGGAGTCGACAGATACGCAGTATTTT	CSARDLMRESTDTQYF
-	TRBV27	TRBJ2-2	-	TGTGCCAGCAGCTCAAGATACCTCCAGGGGACCGGGGAGCTGTTTTTT	CASSSRYLQGTGELFF
many	TRBV7-2	TRBJ1-4	-	TGTGCCAGCAGCTTAGCGGGGCCTTCAACTAATGAAAAACTGTTTTTT	CASSLAGPSTNEKLFF
few	TRBV7-3	TRBJ1-3	TRBD1	TGTGCCAGCAGCTTACCGGGGCCAGGGGGACGGTTAGAAACGGAGTCTGGAAACACCATATATTTT	CASSLPGPGGRLETESGNTIYF
-	TRBV29-1	TRBJ2-7	-	TGCAGCGTCAGATGGGGGGCCTACGAGCAGTACTTC	CSVRWGAYEQYF
many	TRBV6-1	TRBJ2-7	-	TGTGCCAGCACCGATTCAAGCTCCTACGAGCAGTACTTC	CASTDSSSYEQYF
many	TRBV11-2	TRBJ2-3	TRBD1	TGTGCCAGCAGTTACCGGGACAGGGTGGGCGATACGCAGTATTTT	CASSYRDRVGDTQYF
many	TRBV20-1	TRBJ2-1	TRBD2	TGCAGTGCTCCGGGCCAGGTCCTAGGGAGGGTGATACGGAATGAGCAGTTCTTC	CSAPGQVLGRVIRNEQFF
-	TRBV20-1	TRBJ1-4	TRBD1	TGCAGTGCTAGTGTTTTGGGACAGGGTTCGGGGACTAATGAAAAACTGTTTTTT	CSASVLGQGSGTNEKLFF
many	TRBV2	TRBJ2-2	-	TGTGCCAGCAGTACCACAGCTTCGAACACCGGGGAGCTGTTTTTT	CASSTTASNTGELFF
many	TRBV7-3	TRBJ1-1	-	TGTGCCAGCAGCCCTGATAGGATCGAAGCTTTCTTT	CASSPDRIEAFF
few	TRBV2	TRBJ2-5	-	TGTGCCAGCAGGGGAACCTCAGAGACCCAGTACTTC	CASRGTSETQYF
many	TRBV2	TRBJ2-7	TRBD2	TGTGCCAGCAGTGTTAACAGCGGGAGTTACGAGCAGTACTTC	CASSVNSGSYEQYF
many	TRBV25-1	TRBJ1-2	-	TGTGCCAGCAGTGAATCCCCCTTGGCTGGGATAGCTGGCTACACCTTC	CASSESPLAGIAGYTF
many	TRBV28	TRBJ2-7	-	TGTGCCAGCACCCGGGGGGCCACCGGTGGATACGAGCAGTACTTC	CASTRGATGGYEQYF
-	TRBV19	TRBJ2-5	TRBD1	TGTGCCACGGGACAGCACCAAGAGACCCAGTACTTC	CATGQHQETQYF
-	TRBV6-5	TRBJ1-6	-	TGTGCCAGCAGTTCAACGGGGAATTCACCCCTCCACTTT	CASSSTGNSPLHF
few	TRBV6-1	TRBJ2-7	-	TGTGCCAGCAGCCTCACCTTAGGAGGTGAGCAGTACTTC	CASSLTLGGEQYF
-	TRBV6-1	TRBJ2-3	-	TGTGCCAGCAGCGGCAGATGGAATACAGATACGCAGTATTTT	CASSGRWNTDTQYF
many	TRBV9	TRBJ2-3	-	TGTGCCAGCAGCGAAACTACCCTAGGTGGAGATACGCAGTATTTT	CASSETTLGGDTQYF
many	TRBV9	TRBJ2-5	-	TGTGCCAGCAGCCCCCGTCGGCAGGCCCAAGAGACCCAGTACTTC	CASSPRRQAQETQYF
few	TRBV6-5	TRBJ1-5	-	TGTGCCAGCAGTTATCTTCGCAATAGCAATCAGCCCCAGCATTTT	CASSYLRNSNQPQHF
few	TRBV9	TRBJ2-3	TRBD2	TGTGCCAGCAGTAGATTGGGACTAGCGGCAACAGATACGCAGTATTTT	CASSRLGLAATDTQYF
many	TRBV10-1	TRBJ2-1	-	TGCGCCAGCAGTGAGTCGGGGGACGCTAGCAACCCTGCCGAGAGGGCGTTCTTC	CASSESGDASNPAERAFF
-	TRBV7-9	TRBJ2-1	TRBD1	TGTGCCAGCAGCTTAGGGACAGGGGGTATAGTAAATGAGCAGTTCTTC	CASSLGTGGIVNEQFF
few	TRBV13	TRBJ2-3	-	TGTGCCAGCAGCTTCCTGTCTTCGGGACAAACAGATACGCAGTATTTT	CASSFLSSGQTDTQYF
few	TRBV14	TRBJ1-2	-	TGTGCCAGCAGCCAAGACCGTCTATTATCGGGAGGCTACACCTTC	CASSQDRLLSGGYTF
few	TRBV2	TRBJ2-7	TRBD2	TGTGCCAGCAGCCGACTAGCGGGAGTAACCTACGAGCAGTACTTC	CASSRLAGVTYEQYF
few	TRBV7-2	TRBJ2-7	-	TGTGCCAGCGACGAGGGCCGCTACGAGCAGTACTTC	CASDEGRYEQYF
-	TRBV6-2/TRBV6-3	TRBJ2-1	-	TGTGCCAGCAGCAGTAACAAGGGTACCTACAATGAGCAGTTCTTC	CASSSNKGTYNEQFF
-	TRBV12-3/TRBV12-4	TRBJ1-5	TRBD1	TGTGCCAGCAGCCCCCAGGGGACAGATCAGCGCCAGCCCCAGCATTTT	CASSPQGTDQRQPQHF
few	TRBV9	TRBJ1-3	-	TGTGCCAGCAGCCAGATCGACAGCTCTGGAAACACCATATATTTT	CASSQIDSSGNTIYF
few	TRBV7-2	TRBJ2-7	-	TGTGCCATCAGCTTTGGAGACGTATTCTCCTACGAGCAGTACTTC	CAISFGDVFSYEQYF
few	TRBV27	TRBJ2-2	-	TGTGCCAGCGCATCGGACGCGGGTTCTCTACGGGGCGGGGAGCTGTTTTTT	CASASDAGSLRGGELFF
many	TRBV19	TRBJ2-7	TRBD2	TGTGCCAGTAGTAGCGGGAGTCCTCCTTCCTACGAGCAGTACTTC	CASSSGSPPSYEQYF
-	TRBV4-2	TRBJ1-3	TRBD1	TGTGCCAGCAGCCAAGATTGGACAGGGGGATATTCTGGAAACACCATATATTTT	CASSQDWTGGYSGNTIYF
many	TRBV7-2	TRBJ2-1	TRBD2	TGTGCCAGCAGCTACGGTCGGGGGCCCGGGACTAGCGGTAGAAATGAGCAGTTCTTC	CASSYGRGPGTSGRNEQFF
-	TRBV28	TRBJ1-6	-	TGTGCCAGCAGTTTCCCTATAGGGGACGTAAATTCACCCCTCCACTTT	CASSFPIGDVNSPLHF
many	TRBV27	TRBJ1-5	-	TGTGCCAGTACCTACAGGGCAGGTCAGCCCCAGCATTTT	CASTYRAGQPQHF
once	TRBV5-1	TRBJ1-5	-	TGTGCCAGCAGCTTGGCCTCAGCTAATCAGCCCCAGCATTTT	CASSLASANQPQHF
many	TRBV24-1	TRBJ1-5	TRBD1	TGTGCCACCAGTGAGGGAGGGGGCGATCAGCCCCAGCATTTT	CATSEGGGDQPQHF
-	TRBV6-1	TRBJ2-7	-	TGTGCCAGCAGCCTCCCCTCCGAGCAGTACTTC	CASSLPSEQYF
-	TRBV3-1	TRBJ2-7	TRBD1	TGTGCCAGCGGCCAGCCCGGTAGGGACAGAACCTACGAGCAGTACTTC	CASGQPGRDRTYEQYF
many	TRBV11-2	TRBJ2-7	-	TGTGCCAGCAGCTTAGCCGTCGCTTTGGGGCCGACCTACGAGCAGTACTTC	CASSLAVALGPTYEQYF
few	TRBV7-2	TRBJ2-3	TRBD2	TGTGCCAGCAGCTTTACAGTACTAGCGAGACACACAGATACGCAGTATTTT	CASSFTVLARHTDTQYF
-	TRBV20-1	TRBJ2-7	-	TGCAGTGCTAGAGATTTATCGGGTCCCTCCTACGAGCAGTACTTC	CSARDLSGPSYEQYF
many	TRBV7-2	TRBJ2-2	-	TGTGCCAGCAGCTTAGATCTTACCACCGGGGAGCTGTTTTTT	CASSLDLTTGELFF
many	TRBV29-1	TRBJ2-1	-	TGCAGCGTTCCGGGAGCTTCAATAAATGAGCAGTTCTTC	CSVPGASINEQFF
few	TRBV3-1	TRBJ2-3	-	TGTGCCAGCAGCCCAGGGGGGACAGCGCAGTATTTT	CASSPGGTAQYF
many	TRBV7-9	TRBJ2-3	-	TGTGCCAGCAGTCTCACTGCGCGACGCACAGATACGCAGTATTTT	CASSLTARRTDTQYF
many	TRBV27	TRBJ1-1	-	TGTGCCAGCAGTTCAGGCAGTTCGTATCAAGAAGCTTTCTTT	CASSSGSSYQEAFF
many	TRBV27	TRBJ2-3	TRBD2	TGTGCCAGCAGTTTGAGCTCGACTAGCGGGACAGATACGCAGTATTTT	CASSLSSTSGTDTQYF
many	TRBV7-8	TRBJ2-1	TRBD2	TGTGCCAGCAGCACCAGACTAGCGGTCTACAATGAGCAGTTCTTC	CASSTRLAVYNEQFF